This TCR beta chain emerged from a study of shared clonotypes between healthy human individuals. Study background: The cohort comprised a couple of women and a few men. Their ages spanned 18 to 49 years. General observations from the study: Though the depth was large, rarefaction showed that sorted-subset sequencing was incomplete. A reduction in generation probabilities was seen for non-shared clonotypes relative to those shared by all four donors.

The assay ran at deep level. Data came from immunoSEQ multiplex PCR; TCRdb stores just in-frame clones and leaves some out. The table lists millions of clones, around 96% of them singletons. Naive CD8 cells were CD45RO-negative, positively selected for CCR7, excluding terminally differentiated effector memory CD45RA+ cells. Note on this clone: Its antigen is unidentified.

This sequence was found in a man between 18 and 29 years old in good health. Sequencing was performed on naive CD8+ T cells sorted from blood.

CDR3 residues: CASSPDGPYSNQPQHF. The CDR3 DNA reads TGTGCCAGCTCACCTGACGGACCTTATAGCAATCAGCCCCAGCATTTT. The rearrangement links TRBV18 to TRBJ1-5; no reliable D call. This CDR3 spans 16 amino acids. Trimming removed 3 bases from V and 0 bases from J, with 12 bases in between. Germline CDR1 reads KGHSH; CDR2 reads LQKENI. Full variable domain (remainder filled in from reference TRBV18 and TRBJ1-5): NAGVMQNPRHLVRRRGQEARLRCSPMKGHSHVYWYRQLPEEGLKFMVYLQKENIIDESGMPKERFSAEFPKEGPSILRIQQVVRGDSAAYFCASSPDGPYSNQPQHFGDGTRLSIL.